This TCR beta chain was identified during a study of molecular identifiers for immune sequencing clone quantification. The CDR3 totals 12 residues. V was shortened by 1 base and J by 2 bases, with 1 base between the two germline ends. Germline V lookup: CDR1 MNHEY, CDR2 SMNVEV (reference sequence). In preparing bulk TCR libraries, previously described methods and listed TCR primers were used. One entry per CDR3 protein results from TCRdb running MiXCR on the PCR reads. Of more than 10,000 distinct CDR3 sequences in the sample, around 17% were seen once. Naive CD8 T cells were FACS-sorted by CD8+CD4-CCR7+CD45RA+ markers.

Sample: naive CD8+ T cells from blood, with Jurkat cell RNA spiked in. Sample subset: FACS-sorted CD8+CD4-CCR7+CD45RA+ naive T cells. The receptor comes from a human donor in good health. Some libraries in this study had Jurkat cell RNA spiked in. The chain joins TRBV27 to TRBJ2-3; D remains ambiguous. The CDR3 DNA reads TGTGCCAGCAGTTTATTCACAGATACGCAGTATTTT. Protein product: CASSLFTDTQYF.